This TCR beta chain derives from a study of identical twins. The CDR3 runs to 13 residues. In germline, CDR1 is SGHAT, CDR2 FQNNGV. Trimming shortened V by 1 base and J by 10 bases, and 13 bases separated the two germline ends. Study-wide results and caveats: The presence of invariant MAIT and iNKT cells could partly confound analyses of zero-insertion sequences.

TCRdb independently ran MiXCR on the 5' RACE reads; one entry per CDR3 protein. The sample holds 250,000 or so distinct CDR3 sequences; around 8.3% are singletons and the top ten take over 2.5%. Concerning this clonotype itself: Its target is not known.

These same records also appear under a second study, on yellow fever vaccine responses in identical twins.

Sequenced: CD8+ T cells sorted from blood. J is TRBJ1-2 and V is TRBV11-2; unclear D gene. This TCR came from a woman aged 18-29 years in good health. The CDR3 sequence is CASSLAAGWPYTF. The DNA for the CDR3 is TGTGCCAGCAGCTTAGCAGCGGGGTGGCCCTACACCTTC.